This T cell receptor (beta chain) appears in the sequencing data of a study of blood T cell repertoires in COVID-19. This CDR3 is built from 17 residues. V was shortened by 3 bases and J by 0 bases, with 15 bases between the two germline ends. Germline V gives CDR1 SGHTA, CDR2 FQGNSA. In the original workflow: Estimated nucleated cell counts came from reference gene primer amplification. Data came from immunoSEQ multiplex PCR; TCRdb stores just in-frame clones and leaves some out. V, J and clone size reflect that table, while D and trimming were determined from the DNA. The sample has about 270,000 clones, approximately 90% seen once.

This clonotype originated in a woman in her forties with acute COVID-19. This chain connects TRBV7-2 to TRBJ1-5; maybe TRBD1 (6 bases). Sequencing input: PBMCs or T cells enriched from blood (not recorded which). The CDR3 region has the DNA TGTGCCAGCAGCTTCACAGGGACGGGGATTAGCAATCAGCCCCAGCATTTT. It codes for CASSFTGTGISNQPQHF.